The clone carrying this T cell receptor (beta chain) was observed many times. Its antigen is not identified. The study left out patients who had uncontrolled infection, other autoimmune disease, pregnancy or lactation. The source of the sample is a study of T cells in Graves' hyperthyroidism and ophthalmopathy. Study-wide points: Ophthalmopathy, as predicted by the model, came a median approximately 6.5 months after the prediction. The majority of expanded thyroid clonotypes above 0.001 also appeared in blood.

Regions amplified from RNA transcripts were the TCR beta CDR3 regions. The primer set for the first-round RT-PCR of the TCR CDR3 was HTBI. Via MiXCR, TCRdb re-called the multiplex PCR reads, giving one row per CDR3 protein. Of about 290,000 distinct CDR3 sequences in the sample, around 16% were seen once. From germline, CDR1 is MDHEN and CDR2 SYDVKM. V was clipped by 11 bases and J by 6 bases, with 19 bases between them. The CDR3 covers 13 residues. The J gene is TRBJ2-5, the V gene TRBV28; D is undetermined. The sequence was obtained from a man aged 25-45 years with Graves' hyperthyroidism. Material for sequencing was blood. CDR3 residues: CASDPGRRKTQYF. CDR3 coding DNA: TGTGCCTCCGACCCCGGCAGGCGGAAGACCCAGTACTTC.